These 6 T cell receptor beta chains share one sample of origin, sequenced in a study of cytomegalovirus exposure and HLA in healthy donors. The PCR was carried out with 60 Vbeta primers and 13 Jbeta primers. Profiled with immunoSEQ multiplex PCR; TCRdb holds only in-frame clones, not every one. The table lists about 160,000 clones, under 90% of them singletons, with under 2% in the top ten. Sequencing was performed on PBMCs. These receptors originate from a man between 18 and 35 years old in good health and CMV-seronegative.

The genes are TRBV6-1 and TRBJ2-5; 8 bases are a match to TRBD1. From germline, CDR1 is MNHNS and CDR2 SASEGT. The trim removed 7 bases at V and 5 bases at J, leaving 9 bases unmatched. The length of the CDR3 is 14 residues. The DNA for the CDR3 is TGTGCCAGCAAGACAGGGGTTAAAGGGGAGACCCAGTACTTC. It codes for CASKTGVKGETQYF.

The CDR3 coding sequence is TGCGCCAGCAGCCAAGTTAGCGGCCAAGAGACCCAGTACTTC. This encodes CASSQVSGQETQYF. The chain employs TRBV4-1 and TRBJ2-5; possibly TRBD2 for D (6 bases). CDR1 and CDR2 from the germline V gene are MGHRA and YSYEKL. There are 14 residues in the CDR3. V was shortened by 1 base and J by 1 base, with 7 bases between the two germline ends.

The V and J genes are TRBV28 and TRBJ1-2; tentatively, D is TRBD1 (6 bases). Deletions cut 4 bases from V and 8 bases from J, with 17 bases between. The CDR3 contains 14 residues. The germline gives CDR1 MDHEN, CDR2 SYDVKM. CDR3 DNA: TGTGCCAGCAGTTCGACCAACAGGGCGCTGGGCTACACCTTC. Amino acid sequence: CASSSTNRALGYTF.

The chain carries TRBV5-6 and TRBJ1-2; 7 bases fit TRBD1. Per the germline V gene, CDR1 is SGHDT and CDR2 is YYEEEE. CDR3 length: 14 residues. J was trimmed by 3 bases and V by 0 bases; bases with no gene match: 2. The CDR3 DNA reads TGTGCCAGCAGCTTGGGGCAGGGGGACTATGGCTACACCTTC. It translates to CASSLGQGDYGYTF.

This clone appeared once. The chain joins TRBV19 to TRBJ2-7, with TRBD1 matching 7 bases. This CDR3 comprises 14 residues. Germline trimming cut 5 bases from V and 4 bases from J; bases unmatched to any gene: 8. Germline values: CDR1 LNHDA, CDR2 SQIVND (reference sequence). Here the CDR3 reads CASSAPGQKYEQYF. Written as DNA, the CDR3 is TGTGCCAGTAGTGCCCCGGGACAGAAATACGAGCAGTACTTC. Drawing the rest from reference TRBV19 and TRBJ2-7, the complete variable domain is DGGITQSPKYLFRKEGQNVTLSCEQNLNHDAMYWYRQDPGQGLRLIYYSQIVNDFQKGDIAEGYSVSREKKESFPLTVTSAQKNPTAFYLCASSAPGQKYEQYFGPGTRLTVT.

The chain uses TRBV5-1 and TRBJ1-2, with 8 bases aligning to TRBD1. V lost 4 bases and J lost 8; bases outside the gene matches: 4. Looked up from germline, CDR1 is SGHRS and CDR2 is YFSETQ. This CDR3 has 12 residues. CDR3 nucleotides: TGCGCCAGCAGCCGCGACAGGGGAGGCTACACCTTC. This encodes CASSRDRGGYTF.